The rows below give T cell receptor beta chains drawn from one sample of a study of cytomegalovirus exposure and HLA in healthy donors. Measured with immunoSEQ multiplex PCR; TCRdb has only the in-frame clones, and not every one. The profile covers just under 70,000 clones, with 70% to 90% appearing a single time and 6.5% taken by the ten largest. Sequencing input: PBMCs. The receptor set was obtained from a human donor in good health. Both conserved end residues are part of each CDR3. A D gene is named only where the DNA matches it firmly. Only some rows state a clone size, as once, few, many or a class for expanded clones.

v_gene: TRBV5-6
abundance: -
d_gene: -
j_gene: TRBJ1-4
len: 19
CDR3aa: CASSPPARVKVTTNEKLFF
CDR3nt: TGTGCCAGCAGCCCCCCCGCCAGGGTTAAGGTAACGACTAATGAAAAACTGTTTTTT

v_gene: TRBV5-4
abundance: -
d_gene: TRBD2
j_gene: TRBJ2-7
len: 15
CDR3aa: CASSPWGGVAYEQYF
CDR3nt: TGTGCCAGCAGCCCCTGGGGGGGGGTGGCCTACGAGCAGTACTTC

v_gene: TRBV7-2
abundance: -
d_gene: -
j_gene: TRBJ2-3
len: 15
CDR3aa: CASSPGRGGTDTQYF
CDR3nt: TGTGCCAGCAGCCCCGGAAGGGGGGGGACAGATACGCAGTATTTT

v_gene: TRBV28
abundance: -
d_gene: TRBD1
j_gene: TRBJ1-2
len: 12
CDR3aa: CASRRTGGGYTF
CDR3nt: TGTGCCAGCAGAAGGACAGGGGGTGGCTACACCTTC

v_gene: TRBV5-1
abundance: -
d_gene: TRBD1
j_gene: TRBJ1-2
len: 14
CDR3aa: CASSLGQGLGGYTF
CDR3nt: TGCGCCAGCAGCCTCGGACAGGGGTTGGGTGGCTACACCTTC

v_gene: TRBV6-5
abundance: -
d_gene: -
j_gene: TRBJ1-5
len: 15
CDR3aa: CASSGTGYSNQPQHF
CDR3nt: TGTGCCAGCAGTGGAACAGGGTATAGCAATCAGCCCCAGCATTTT

v_gene: TRBV7-2
abundance: few
d_gene: -
j_gene: TRBJ1-3
len: 13
CDR3aa: CASSFISGNTIYF
CDR3nt: TGTGCCAGCAGCTTTATCTCTGGAAACACCATATATTTT

v_gene: TRBV15
abundance: -
d_gene: -
j_gene: TRBJ1-2
len: 16
CDR3aa: CATSRGGGDSNYGYTF
CDR3nt: TGTGCCACCAGCAGAGGTGGGGGGGATTCTAACTATGGCTACACCTTC

v_gene: TRBV19
abundance: -
d_gene: -
j_gene: TRBJ2-7
len: 14
CDR3aa: CASSIGAGGYEQYF
CDR3nt: TGTGCCAGTAGTATCGGGGCAGGGGGGTACGAGCAGTACTTC

v_gene: TRBV5-8
abundance: -
d_gene: TRBD1
j_gene: TRBJ1-5
len: 15
CDR3aa: CASRDRGTGNQPQHF
CDR3nt: TGTGCCAGCAGGGATAGAGGGACAGGGAATCAGCCCCAGCATTTT

v_gene: TRBV5-1
abundance: -
d_gene: -
j_gene: TRBJ1-4
len: 13
CDR3aa: CASSLAQTGKLFF
CDR3nt: TGCGCCAGCAGCCTCGCCCAAACCGGAAAACTGTTTTTT

v_gene: TRBV29-1
abundance: few
d_gene: -
j_gene: TRBJ2-3
len: 12
CDR3aa: CSVGAWADTQYF
CDR3nt: TGCAGCGTTGGGGCGTGGGCAGATACGCAGTATTTT

v_gene: TRBV2
abundance: -
d_gene: TRBD2
j_gene: TRBJ2-7
len: 15
CDR3aa: CASSEPRGGRYEQYF
CDR3nt: TGTGCCAGCAGTGAACCCCGGGGGGGCCGGTACGAGCAGTACTTC

v_gene: TRBV20-1
abundance: once
d_gene: -
j_gene: TRBJ2-7
len: 11
CDR3aa: CSARGGIEQYF
CDR3nt: TGCAGTGCTAGAGGCGGGATCGAGCAGTACTTC

v_gene: TRBV13
abundance: -
d_gene: TRBD2
j_gene: TRBJ2-1
len: 17
CDR3aa: CASSGNRLAGGYNEQFF
CDR3nt: TGTGCCAGCAGCGGAAATAGACTAGCGGGGGGTTACAATGAGCAGTTCTTC

v_gene: TRBV28
abundance: -
d_gene: TRBD2
j_gene: TRBJ2-1
len: 16
CDR3aa: CASSPHLGGGYNEQFF
CDR3nt: TGTGCCAGCAGTCCCCATCTCGGGGGGGGCTACAATGAGCAGTTCTTC

v_gene: TRBV7-9
abundance: few
d_gene: -
j_gene: TRBJ1-6
len: 15
CDR3aa: CASRPRTGIGSPLHF
CDR3nt: TGTGCCAGCAGACCAAGGACGGGGATCGGGTCACCCCTCCACTTT

v_gene: TRBV28
abundance: -
d_gene: -
j_gene: TRBJ1-3
len: 15
CDR3aa: CASSSSHRVPNTIYF
CDR3nt: TGTGCCAGCAGTTCCTCACACCGGGTCCCAAACACCATATATTTT

v_gene: TRBV7-9
abundance: -
d_gene: TRBD2
j_gene: TRBJ2-3
len: 18
CDR3aa: CSSSLPPRLAGVTDTQYF
CDR3nt: TGTTCCAGCAGCTTACCTCCTCGACTAGCGGGGGTCACAGATACGCAGTATTTT

v_gene: TRBV9
abundance: -
d_gene: TRBD1
j_gene: TRBJ1-1
len: 16
CDR3aa: CASSLGPGQVSTEAFF
CDR3nt: TGTGCCAGCAGCTTGGGACCGGGACAGGTCTCCACTGAAGCTTTCTTT

v_gene: TRBV18
abundance: -
d_gene: TRBD1
j_gene: TRBJ1-1
len: 16
CDR3aa: CASSPRTGGDGTEAFF
CDR3nt: TGTGCCAGCTCACCCCGGACAGGGGGCGATGGCACTGAAGCTTTCTTT

v_gene: TRBV10-2
abundance: -
d_gene: TRBD1
j_gene: TRBJ2-7
len: 13
CDR3aa: CASKPGGPYEQYF
CDR3nt: TGCGCCAGCAAGCCAGGGGGTCCCTACGAGCAGTACTTC

v_gene: TRBV10-2
abundance: -
d_gene: TRBD1
j_gene: TRBJ1-4
len: 16
CDR3aa: CASSDPRTGYSEKLFF
CDR3nt: TGCGCCAGCAGTGACCCCAGGACAGGGTATTCGGAAAAACTGTTTTTT

v_gene: TRBV19
abundance: -
d_gene: -
j_gene: TRBJ1-2
len: 16
CDR3aa: CASSIVGGANYYGYTF
CDR3nt: TGTGCCAGTAGTATCGTGGGAGGGGCAAACTACTATGGCTACACCTTC

v_gene: TRBV27
abundance: -
d_gene: TRBD1
j_gene: TRBJ1-2
len: 19
CDR3aa: CASSRDPGQGSLSFYGYTF
CDR3nt: TGTGCCAGCAGCCGTGACCCGGGACAGGGCTCTCTTTCTTTCTATGGCTACACCTTC

v_gene: TRBV19
abundance: -
d_gene: TRBD2
j_gene: TRBJ2-2
len: 16
CDR3aa: CASSLSSGANTGELFF
CDR3nt: TGTGCCAGTAGTCTATCTAGCGGGGCGAACACCGGGGAGCTGTTTTTT

v_gene: TRBV15
abundance: -
d_gene: -
j_gene: TRBJ1-5
len: 13
CDR3aa: CATSPDAGQPQHF
CDR3nt: TGTGCCACCAGCCCCGACGCGGGGCAGCCCCAGCATTTT

v_gene: TRBV5-1
abundance: -
d_gene: -
j_gene: TRBJ1-2
len: 15
CDR3aa: CASSLLAAGGHGYTF
CDR3nt: TGCGCCAGCAGCTTGTTAGCCGCGGGGGGACATGGCTACACCTTC

v_gene: TRBV7-3
abundance: -
d_gene: TRBD2
j_gene: TRBJ2-7
len: 14
CDR3aa: CASSLRGGDYEQYF
CDR3nt: TGTGCCAGCAGCTTAAGGGGAGGGGACTACGAGCAGTACTTC

v_gene: TRBV9
abundance: -
d_gene: -
j_gene: TRBJ1-4
len: 15
CDR3aa: CASSEDPRRSEKLFF
CDR3nt: TGTGCCAGCAGCGAAGACCCGCGACGTAGCGAAAAACTGTTTTTT

v_gene: TRBV19
abundance: -
d_gene: TRBD1
j_gene: TRBJ2-4
len: 14
CDR3aa: CASRQGFAKNIQYF
CDR3nt: TGTGCCAGTAGACAGGGGTTTGCCAAAAACATTCAGTACTTC

v_gene: TRBV5-4
abundance: -
d_gene: -
j_gene: TRBJ2-5
len: 13
CDR3aa: CASSLVSQETQYF
CDR3nt: TGTGCCAGCAGCTTGGTCAGCCAAGAGACCCAGTACTTC

v_gene: TRBV9
abundance: -
d_gene: -
j_gene: TRBJ1-2
len: 14
CDR3aa: CASSVNSGNYGYTF
CDR3nt: TGTGCCAGCAGCGTAAACTCAGGGAACTATGGCTACACCTTC

v_gene: TRBV10-2
abundance: -
d_gene: -
j_gene: TRBJ2-7
len: 15
CDR3aa: CASRDTGFDSYEQYF
CDR3nt: TGCGCCAGCAGAGATACAGGGTTCGATTCCTACGAGCAGTACTTC

v_gene: TRBV5-4
abundance: -
d_gene: -
j_gene: TRBJ1-5
len: 13
CDR3aa: CASSGGNNQPQHF
CDR3nt: TGTGCCAGCAGCGGCGGAAACAATCAGCCCCAGCATTTT

v_gene: TRBV19
abundance: -
d_gene: TRBD1
j_gene: TRBJ2-7
len: 15
CDR3aa: CASSDRDRGSYEQYF
CDR3nt: TGTGCCAGTAGTGACCGGGACAGGGGGTCATACGAGCAGTACTTC

v_gene: TRBV19
abundance: few
d_gene: TRBD1
j_gene: TRBJ1-4
len: 14
CDR3aa: CASTAGTGYEKLFF
CDR3nt: TGTGCCAGTACGGCCGGGACAGGGTACGAAAAACTGTTTTTT

v_gene: TRBV7-9
abundance: -
d_gene: -
j_gene: TRBJ2-7
len: 13
CDR3aa: CASSEQVSYEQYF
CDR3nt: TGTGCCAGCAGCGAACAGGTTAGCTACGAGCAGTACTTC

v_gene: TRBV30
abundance: -
d_gene: -
j_gene: TRBJ1-2
len: 11
CDR3aa: CAWTPANGYTF
CDR3nt: TGTGCCTGGACCCCAGCGAATGGCTACACCTTC

v_gene: TRBV2
abundance: once
d_gene: TRBD1
j_gene: TRBJ2-5
len: 14
CDR3aa: CASKRDRGGETQYF
CDR3nt: TGTGCCAGCAAAAGGGACAGGGGAGGAGAGACCCAGTACTTC

v_gene: TRBV19
abundance: few
d_gene: -
j_gene: TRBJ1-4
len: 13
CDR3aa: CASSIRVDEKLFF
CDR3nt: TGTGCCAGTAGTATCCGGGTCGATGAAAAACTGTTTTTT

v_gene: TRBV19
abundance: -
d_gene: -
j_gene: TRBJ2-2
len: 13
CDR3aa: CAGSGTSGGELFF
CDR3nt: TGTGCCGGATCCGGGACTTCGGGCGGGGAGCTGTTTTTT

v_gene: TRBV5-1
abundance: -
d_gene: -
j_gene: TRBJ2-5
len: 15
CDR3aa: CASSRRTGEQETQYF
CDR3nt: TGCGCCAGCAGCCGAAGAACAGGAGAACAAGAGACCCAGTACTTC

v_gene: TRBV5-5
abundance: -
d_gene: TRBD2
j_gene: TRBJ2-1
len: 15
CDR3aa: CASSSGLDYLNEQFF
CDR3nt: TGTGCCAGCAGCTCGGGACTAGATTACCTAAATGAGCAGTTCTTC

v_gene: TRBV10-1
abundance: -
d_gene: -
j_gene: TRBJ2-5
len: 13
CDR3aa: CASSYRVKETQYF
CDR3nt: TGCGCCAGCAGTTACAGGGTGAAGGAGACCCAGTACTTC

v_gene: TRBV11-2
abundance: -
d_gene: TRBD1
j_gene: TRBJ1-1
len: 17
CDR3aa: CASSQDRGTGWNTEAFF
CDR3nt: TGTGCCAGCAGCCAGGACAGGGGGACAGGATGGAACACTGAAGCTTTCTTT